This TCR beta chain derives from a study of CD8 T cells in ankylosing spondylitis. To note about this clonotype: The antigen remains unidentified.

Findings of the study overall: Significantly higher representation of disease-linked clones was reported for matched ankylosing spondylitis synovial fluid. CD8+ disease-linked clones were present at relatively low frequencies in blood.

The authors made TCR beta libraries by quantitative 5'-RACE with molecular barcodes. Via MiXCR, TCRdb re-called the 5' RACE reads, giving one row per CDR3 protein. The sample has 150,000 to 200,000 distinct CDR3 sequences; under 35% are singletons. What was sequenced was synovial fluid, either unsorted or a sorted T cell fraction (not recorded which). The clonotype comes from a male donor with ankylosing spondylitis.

The CDR3 loop reads CATSRDMAGSTDTQYF. CDR3 coding DNA: TGTGCCACCAGCAGAGATATGGCGGGGAGCACAGATACGCAGTATTTT. The genes are TRBV15 and TRBJ2-3; tentative D call: TRBD2 (6 bases). V dropped 0 bases and J dropped 0 bases, with 10 bases sitting between them. The germline V gene encodes CDR1 LNHNV and CDR2 YYDKDF (reference sequence). This CDR3 comprises 16 residues.